A selection of T cell receptor beta chains follows, all from one sample in a study of blood T cell repertoires in COVID-19. Measured with immunoSEQ multiplex PCR; TCRdb has only the in-frame clones, and not every one. Altogether roughly 270,000 clones are present, roughly 85% being singletons, with the ten largest covering under 3%. Sequenced input: PBMCs or T cells enriched from blood (not recorded which). The receptors here all came from a woman aged 45-59 years who had recovered from COVID-19. Both conserved end residues are part of each CDR3. A D gene is named only where the DNA matches it firmly. Not every row has a clone size; where given, it reads once, few, many or a size class.

d_call,clone_size,j_call,v_call,cdr3_length,cdr3_aa,cdr3_nt
TRBD2,few,TRBJ2-4,TRBV30,14,CAWGSGVLKNIQYF,TGTGCCTGGGGTAGCGGGGTACTCAAAAACATTCAGTACTTC
NA,NA,TRBJ1-1,TRBV9,14,CASSAGHLDTEAFF,TGTGCCAGCAGCGCTGGACACCTAGACACTGAAGCTTTCTTT
NA,NA,TRBJ2-5,TRBV7-2,15,CASSLASYGQETQYF,TGTGCCAGCAGCTTAGCGAGCTACGGTCAAGAGACCCAGTACTTC
NA,few,TRBJ1-1,TRBV3-1/TRBV3-2,14,CASSPRAWDTEAFF,TGTGCCAGCAGCCCCAGGGCCTGGGACACTGAAGCTTTCTTT
NA,few,TRBJ1-1,TRBV5-1,13,CASSQVLGRPAFF,TGCGCCAGCAGCCAGGTATTAGGGAGACCAGCTTTCTTT
NA,NA,TRBJ1-3,TRBV18,17,CASSPALGVISGNTIYF,TGTGCCAGCTCACCGGCGCTAGGGGTGATCTCTGGAAACACCATATATTTT
TRBD2,NA,TRBJ2-3,TRBV19,17,CASSMQTSGGAQDTQYF,TGTGCCAGTAGTATGCAGACTAGCGGGGGGGCCCAAGATACGCAGTATTTT
NA,once,TRBJ1-6,TRBV3-1/TRBV3-2,17,CASSQGGGGRDNSPLHF,TGTGCCAGCAGCCAAGGAGGGGGGGGCAGGGACAATTCACCCCTCCACTTT
NA,once,TRBJ2-3,TRBV3-1/TRBV3-2,14,CASSQLSSTDTQYF,TGTGCCAGCAGCCAACTATCTAGCACAGATACGCAGTATTTT
NA,NA,TRBJ1-5,TRBV19,16,CASSIDATVRNQPQHF,TGTGCCAGTAGTATAGATGCGACGGTGAGGAATCAGCCCCAGCATTTT
NA,NA,TRBJ2-5,TRBV11-1,15,CASSPWGYKGETQYF,TGTGCCAGCAGCCCCTGGGGCTACAAAGGAGAGACCCAGTACTTC
TRBD2,NA,TRBJ2-1,TRBV29-1,16,CSAGTSQVVLFSEQFF,TGCAGCGCCGGGACTAGTCAGGTAGTTTTATTCTCCGAGCAGTTCTTC
TRBD2,NA,TRBJ2-7,TRBV24-1,17,CATSEPRLAGLYYEQYF,TGTGCCACCAGTGAGCCTCGACTAGCGGGCCTGTATTACGAGCAGTACTTC
NA,NA,TRBJ2-1,TRBV25-1,13,CASSLPGRGEQFF,TGTGCCAGCAGTCTCCCCGGGAGAGGGGAGCAGTTCTTC
TRBD1,NA,TRBJ1-2,TRBV6-4,16,CASSPTGTGKFYGYTF,TGTGCCAGCAGCCCGACCGGGACAGGGAAGTTCTATGGCTACACCTTC
TRBD1,NA,TRBJ1-2,TRBV28,15,CASSYRGLAKYGYTF,TGTGCCAGCAGTTACAGGGGGCTCGCTAAATATGGCTACACCTTC
NA,NA,TRBJ1-4,TRBV6-2/TRBV6-3,14,CASSIEGDNEKLFF,TGTGCCAGCAGTATAGAAGGGGATAATGAAAAACTGTTTTTT
NA,NA,TRBJ1-4,TRBV6-1,15,CASSEGHATNEKLFF,TGTGCCAGCAGTGAAGGACACGCAACTAATGAAAAACTGTTTTTT